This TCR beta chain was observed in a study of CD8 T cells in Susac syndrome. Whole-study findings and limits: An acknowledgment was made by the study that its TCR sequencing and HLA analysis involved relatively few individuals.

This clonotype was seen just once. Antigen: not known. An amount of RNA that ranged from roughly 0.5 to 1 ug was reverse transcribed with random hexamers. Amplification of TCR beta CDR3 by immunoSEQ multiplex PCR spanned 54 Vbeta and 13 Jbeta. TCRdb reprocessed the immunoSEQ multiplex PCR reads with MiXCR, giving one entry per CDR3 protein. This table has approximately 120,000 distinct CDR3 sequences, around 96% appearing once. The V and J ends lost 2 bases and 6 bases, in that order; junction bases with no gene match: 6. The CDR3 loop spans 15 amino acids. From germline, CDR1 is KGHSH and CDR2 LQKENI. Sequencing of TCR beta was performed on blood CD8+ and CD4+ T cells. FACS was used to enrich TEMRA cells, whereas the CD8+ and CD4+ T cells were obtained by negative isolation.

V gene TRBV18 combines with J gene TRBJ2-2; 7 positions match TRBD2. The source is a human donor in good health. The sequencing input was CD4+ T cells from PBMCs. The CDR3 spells CASSPRREQAGELFF. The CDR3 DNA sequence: TGTGCCAGCTCACCAAGGCGGGAGCAGGCCGGGGAGCTGTTTTTT.